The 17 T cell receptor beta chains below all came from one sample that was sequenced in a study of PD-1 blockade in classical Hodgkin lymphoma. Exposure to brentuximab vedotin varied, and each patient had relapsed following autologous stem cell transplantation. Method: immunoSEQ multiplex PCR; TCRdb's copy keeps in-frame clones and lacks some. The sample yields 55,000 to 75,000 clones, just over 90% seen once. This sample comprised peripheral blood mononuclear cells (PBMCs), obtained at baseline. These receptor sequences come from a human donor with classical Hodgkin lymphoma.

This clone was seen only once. CDR3 in amino acids: CASSYVSGTADTQYF. The CDR3 DNA follows: TGTGCCAGCAGTTATGTGTCCGGCACGGCAGATACGCAGTATTTT. The chain has TRBV6-6 and TRBJ2-3; no clear D. CDR1 and CDR2 from the germline V gene are MNHNY and SVGAGI (reference sequence). This CDR3 is 15 amino acids long. Trimming shortened V by 3 bases and J by 4 bases, and 14 bases separated the two germline ends.

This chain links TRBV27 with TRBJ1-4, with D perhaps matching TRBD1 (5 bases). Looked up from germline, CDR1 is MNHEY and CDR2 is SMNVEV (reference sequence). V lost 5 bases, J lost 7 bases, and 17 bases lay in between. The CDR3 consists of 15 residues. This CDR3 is CASSRYGSGTEKLFF. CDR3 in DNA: TGTGCCAGCAGTCGATACGGTTCGGGGACTGAAAAACTGTTTTTT. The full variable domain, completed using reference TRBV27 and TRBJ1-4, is EAQVTQNPRYLITVTGKKLTVTCSQNMNHEYMSWYRQDPGLGLRQIYYSMNVEVTDKGDVPEGYKVSRKEKRNFPLILESPSPNQTSLYFCASSRYGSGTEKLFFGSGTQLSVL.

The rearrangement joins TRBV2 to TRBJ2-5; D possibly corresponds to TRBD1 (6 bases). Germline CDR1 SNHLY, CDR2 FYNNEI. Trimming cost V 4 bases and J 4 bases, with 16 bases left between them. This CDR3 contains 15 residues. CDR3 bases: TGTGCCAGCAGTGGATGGGTTGACAGGCTAGAGACCCAGTACTTC. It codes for CASSGWVDRLETQYF.

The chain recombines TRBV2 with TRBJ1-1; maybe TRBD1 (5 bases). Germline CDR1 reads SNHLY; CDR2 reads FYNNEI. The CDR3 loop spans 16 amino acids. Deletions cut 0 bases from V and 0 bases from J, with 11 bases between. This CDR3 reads CASSEALYRMNTEAFF. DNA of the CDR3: TGTGCCAGCAGTGAAGCGCTTTACAGGATGAACACTGAAGCTTTCTTT.

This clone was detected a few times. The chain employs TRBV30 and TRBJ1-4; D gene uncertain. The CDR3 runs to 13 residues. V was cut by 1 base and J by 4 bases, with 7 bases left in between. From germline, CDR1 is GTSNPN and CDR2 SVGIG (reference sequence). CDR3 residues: CAWSASLNEKLFF. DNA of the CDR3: TGTGCCTGGAGTGCCAGCCTTAATGAAAAACTGTTTTTT.

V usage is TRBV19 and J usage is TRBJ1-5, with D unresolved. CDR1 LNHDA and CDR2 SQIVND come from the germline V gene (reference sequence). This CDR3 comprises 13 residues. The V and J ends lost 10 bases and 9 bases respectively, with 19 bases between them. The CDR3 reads CATSARGDGPQHF. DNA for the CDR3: TGTGCCACTTCTGCCCGGGGAGATGGGCCCCAGCATTTT.

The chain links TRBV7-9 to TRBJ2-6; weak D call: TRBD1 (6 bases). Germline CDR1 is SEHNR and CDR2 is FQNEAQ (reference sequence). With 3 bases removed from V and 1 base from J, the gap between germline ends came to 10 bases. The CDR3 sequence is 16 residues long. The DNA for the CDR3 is TGTGCCAGCAGCTTCAACGGACAGTCTGGGGCCAACGTCCTGACTTTC. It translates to CASSFNGQSGANVLTF.

The CDR3 loop reads CASSGDRNSNQPQHF. The CDR3 nucleotides read TGTGCCAGTAGTGGGGACAGAAATAGCAATCAGCCCCAGCATTTT. The V and J genes are TRBV19 and TRBJ1-5, with 7 bases lining up with TRBD1. Germline V lookup: CDR1 LNHDA, CDR2 SQIVND (reference sequence). The CDR3 spans 15 residues. J lost 0 bases, V lost 5 bases, and 4 bases had no gene match.

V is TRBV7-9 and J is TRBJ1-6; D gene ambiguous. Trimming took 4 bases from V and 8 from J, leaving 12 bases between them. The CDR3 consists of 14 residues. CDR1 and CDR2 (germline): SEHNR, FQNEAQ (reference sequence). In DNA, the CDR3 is TGTGCCAGCAGCTCAGGCGCATTGGATTCACCCCTCCACTTT. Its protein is CASSSGALDSPLHF.

CDR3 sequence reads: CASSVNRVVETQYF. In DNA form, the CDR3 reads TGTGCCAGCAGCGTAAACAGGGTTGTGGAGACCCAGTACTTC. This chain connects TRBV11-2 to TRBJ2-5, with D tentatively TRBD1 (6 bases). V lost 5 bases, J lost 5 bases, and 15 bases lay in between. Germline CDR1 reads SGHAT; CDR2 reads FQNNGV. The CDR3 extends over 14 amino acids.

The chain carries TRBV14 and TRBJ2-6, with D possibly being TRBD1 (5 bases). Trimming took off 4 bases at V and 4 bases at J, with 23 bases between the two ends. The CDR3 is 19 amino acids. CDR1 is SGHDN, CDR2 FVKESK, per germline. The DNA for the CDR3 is TGTGCCAGCAGCCGGGGCCGTGGGCACAGAGTTCTCGGGGCCAACGTCCTGACTTTC. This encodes CASSRGRGHRVLGANVLTF.

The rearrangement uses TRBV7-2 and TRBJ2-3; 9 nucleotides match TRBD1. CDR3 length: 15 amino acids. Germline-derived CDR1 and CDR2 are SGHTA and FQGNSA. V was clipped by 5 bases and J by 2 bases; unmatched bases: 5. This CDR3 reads CASSPWTGATDTQYF. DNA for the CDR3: TGTGCCAGCAGCCCCTGGACAGGGGCCACAGATACGCAGTATTTT.

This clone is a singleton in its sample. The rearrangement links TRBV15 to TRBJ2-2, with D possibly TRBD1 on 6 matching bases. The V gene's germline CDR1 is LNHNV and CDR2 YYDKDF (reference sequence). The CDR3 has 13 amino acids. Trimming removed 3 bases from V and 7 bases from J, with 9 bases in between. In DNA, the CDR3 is TGTGCCACCAGCAGGGACAGTGACGGGGAGCTGTTTTTT. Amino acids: CATSRDSDGELFF. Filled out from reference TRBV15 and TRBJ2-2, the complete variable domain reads DAMVIQNPRYQVTQFGKPVTLSCSQTLNHNVMYWYQQKSSQAPKLLFHYYDKDFNNEADTPDNFQSRRPNTSFCFLDIRSPGLGDTAMYLCATSRDSDGELFFGEGSRLTVL.

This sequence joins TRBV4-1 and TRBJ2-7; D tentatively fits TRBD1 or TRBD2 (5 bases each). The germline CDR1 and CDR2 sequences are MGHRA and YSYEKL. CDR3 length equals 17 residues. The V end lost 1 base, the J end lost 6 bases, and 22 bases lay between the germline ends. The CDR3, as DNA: TGCGCCAGCAGCCAAGGAAGTAAGGGGCCGAAGACTACCGAGCAGTACTTC. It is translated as CASSQGSKGPKTTEQYF.

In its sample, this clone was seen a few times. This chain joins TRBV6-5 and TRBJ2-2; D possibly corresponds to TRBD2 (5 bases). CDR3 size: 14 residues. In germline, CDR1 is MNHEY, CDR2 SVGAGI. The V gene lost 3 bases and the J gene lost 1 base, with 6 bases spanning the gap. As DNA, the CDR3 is TGTGCCAGCAGTTATGGACTGAACACCGGGGAGCTGTTTTTT. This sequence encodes CASSYGLNTGELFF.

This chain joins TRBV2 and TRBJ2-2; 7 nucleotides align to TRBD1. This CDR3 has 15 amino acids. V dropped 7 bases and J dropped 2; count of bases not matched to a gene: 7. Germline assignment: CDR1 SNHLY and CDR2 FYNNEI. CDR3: CASKLGTANTGELFF. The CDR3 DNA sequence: TGTGCCAGCAAGCTAGGGACAGCAAACACCGGGGAGCTGTTTTTT.

CDR3 nucleotide sequence: TGTGCCAGCAGCTTCGAAGTAGTTCCGGGATTGAACACTGAAGCTTTCTTT. Protein product: CASSFEVVPGLNTEAFF. The gene calls are TRBV7-6 and TRBJ1-1; D not certain. The CDR3 runs 17 residues. V was cut by 3 bases and J by 0 bases, with 17 bases left in between. Germline V gene sequence: CDR1 SGHVS, CDR2 FNYEAQ.